This T cell receptor beta chain was sequenced during a study of graft-versus-host responses after intestinal transplantation. About the study: The study gave all recipients anti-thymocyte globulin induction, then tacrolimus and steroids for approximately 3 years.

Note on this clone: What it recognizes is unknown.

Germline CDR1 and CDR2: LNHNV and YYDKDF (reference sequence). Trimming took off 0 bases at V and 2 bases at J, with 7 bases between the two ends. There are 14 residues in the CDR3. The data were produced by immunoSEQ multiplex PCR, yet TCRdb's version contains in-frame clones alone and is incomplete. Of around 96,000 clones in the sample, approximately 90% were seen once. This chain connects TRBV15 to TRBJ2-5; D gene ambiguous. The clonotype was recovered from a human donor who received an intestinal transplant. The sequenced sample was unstimulated CD4+ T cells sorted from spleen or lymph node cells, obtained before intestinal transplant. The CDR3 DNA follows: TGTGCCACCAGCAGAGATTTCGTACAAGAGACCCAGTACTTC. It codes for CATSRDFVQETQYF.